Below are 29 T cell receptor beta chains sequenced from a single sample in a study of cytomegalovirus exposure and HLA in healthy donors (dated by TCRdb to the late 2010s). The library relied on the immunoSEQ multiplex PCR assay. A mixture of 60 forward primers for TCR Vbeta segments and 13 reverse primers for TCR Jbeta segments was used in the multiplex PCR. TCRdb took over this immuneACCESS table, retaining in-frame rearrangements with V and J assigned. Such tables are incomplete; in checked studies, under half of the missing clones stem from an unresolved V gene, and the remainder is unexplained. The sample table lists some 99,000 clones, around 70% of them with a count of one. 1.2% of the sample goes to the ten largest clones. Sequencing input: PBMCs. The origin of the receptors is a female donor in good health and CMV-seronegative.

The chain is built from TRBV5-1 and TRBJ2-5; 10 positions agree with TRBD2. The CDR3 totals 17 residues. Germline loops: CDR1 SGHRS, CDR2 YFSETQ. The ends lost 0 bases at V and 1 base at J; junction bases unmatched: 6. The CDR3 protein is CASSLVPSGSLQETQYF. CDR3 sequence (DNA): TGCGCCAGCAGCTTGGTTCCTAGCGGGAGTCTCCAAGAGACCCAGTACTTC.

This rearrangement joins TRBV6-1 to TRBJ2-7; 8 bases agree with TRBD2. The CDR3 covers 13 residues. Germline CDR1 is MNHNS and CDR2 is SASEGT. V lost 7 bases, J lost 3 bases, and 5 bases stayed unmatched. The CDR3 region is CASTGLASYEQYF. The CDR3 region has the DNA TGTGCCAGCACCGGACTAGCCAGCTACGAGCAGTACTTC.

The CDR3 spells CASSLGLAANEQYF. In nucleotides, the CDR3 is TGTGCCAGCAGTTTAGGACTAGCGGCTAACGAGCAGTACTTC. The chain employs TRBV27 and TRBJ2-7; 10 bases match TRBD2. This CDR3 region has 14 residues. Per germline, CDR1 MNHEY and CDR2 SMNVEV (reference sequence). The V gene end was trimmed by 2 bases and the J gene end by 5 bases; junction bases not matched to a gene: 3.

The V call is TRBV19, the J call TRBJ2-1, with 13 bases lining up with TRBD2. V lost 6 bases to trimming and J lost 6 bases; unmatched junction nucleotides: 14. The CDR3 sequence is 18 residues long. Germline V gene sequence: CDR1 LNHDA, CDR2 SQIVND (reference sequence). The CDR3 region has the DNA TGTGCCAGTAGCCCCTCGACTAGCGGGGGGCCCAATATCAATGAGCAGTTCTTC. Its translation: CASSPSTSGGPNINEQFF.

The chain employs TRBV10-2 and TRBJ1-5; 8 bases line up with TRBD1. Losses at the gene ends were 2 bases for V and 1 base for J; bases not matched to a gene: 1. There are 15 residues in the CDR3. Per germline, CDR1 WSHSY and CDR2 SAAADI. CDR3 amino acids: CASSETGGSNQPQHF. DNA of the CDR3: TGCGCCAGCAGTGAGACAGGGGGAAGCAATCAGCCCCAGCATTTT.

The V gene is TRBV2, the J gene TRBJ2-5, with D possibly TRBD2 on 7 matching bases. This CDR3 spans 14 amino acids. CDR1 and CDR2 (germline): SNHLY, FYNNEI. V was cut by 10 bases and J by 1 base, with 16 bases left in between. CDR3 DNA sequence: TGTGCCAATAAGGGGGGGGAGGGCCAAGAGACCCAGTACTTC. Its translation: CANKGGEGQETQYF.

This clone has only a few counts. Other DNA sequences of this sample code for an identical CDR3. The CDR3 DNA sequence: TGTGCCAGCAGCAGCGCTGGAAACACCATATATTTT. Residues: CASSSAGNTIYF. This chain links TRBV6-5 with TRBJ1-3; no reliable D call. The CDR3 consists of 12 residues. Between the trimmed V and J ends, which lost 6 bases and 2 bases, there was a span of 5 bases. In germline, CDR1 is MNHEY, CDR2 SVGAGI.

Concerning this clone itself: A junction boundary mismatches the germline segment, possibly from a read error. This sample includes further DNA sequences coding for the same CDR3. The chain recombines TRBV13 with TRBJ2-7, with TRBD2 matching over 7 bases. Germline assignment: CDR1 PRHDT and CDR2 FYEKMQ (reference sequence). This CDR3 has 14 amino acids. This CDR3 reads CASSFGTTSYEQYF. The CDR3 DNA sequence: TGTGCCAGCAGCTTTGGGACTACCTCCTACGAACAGTACTTC.

This chain joins TRBV5-1 and TRBJ1-2; the D is unclear. The germline V gene encodes CDR1 SGHRS and CDR2 YFSETQ. The CDR3 runs 12 residues. The ends were cut back, 4 bases at V and 8 bases at J, with 12 bases in the middle. The CDR3 bases are TGCGCCAGCAGCCCTAGTGGCCTGGGCTACACCTTC. Translation: CASSPSGLGYTF.

This chain joins TRBV7-3 and TRBJ2-1; D remains ambiguous. Germline V gene sequence: CDR1 SGHTA, CDR2 FQGTGA. V was clipped by 5 bases and J by 4 bases, with 9 bases between them. The CDR3 is 13 residues long. The DNA for the CDR3 is TGTGCCAGCAGCCTGACACAGTACAATGAGCAGTTCTTC. Its protein product is CASSLTQYNEQFF.

The chain joins TRBV6-5 to TRBJ1-4; TRBD1 is a possible D gene (5 bases). The germline V gene has CDR1 MNHEY and CDR2 SVGAGI. Deletions cut 5 bases from V and 8 bases from J, with 18 bases between. This CDR3 contains 15 residues. The DNA for the CDR3 is TGTGCCAGCAGTCCTGCTGTCCAGAAGGGGGAAAAACTGTTTTTT. It is translated as CASSPAVQKGEKLFF.

The table lists this clone with a few counts. The CDR3: CASRAGTGGYEQYF. The CDR3 nucleotides read TGTGCCAGCAGGGCTGGGACAGGGGGCTACGAGCAGTACTTC. The chain employs TRBV6-5 and TRBJ2-7, with TRBD1 identical over 11 bases. From germline, CDR1 is MNHEY and CDR2 SVGAGI. CDR3 length: 14 residues. J gave up 3 bases and V 6 bases, and 4 bases lay outside the gene matches.

V gene TRBV4-1 combines with J gene TRBJ1-1, with 9 bases identical to TRBD1. V lost 7 bases and J lost 2; bases outside the gene matches: 17. The CDR3 covers 18 residues. CDR1 is MGHRA and CDR2 is YSYEKL in the germline V gene. The CDR3 sequence: CASNQLPGQGRGNTEAFF. The CDR3 coding sequence is TGCGCCAGCAACCAGCTACCGGGACAGGGAAGGGGAAACACTGAAGCTTTCTTT.

This clone was seen once. The gene calls are TRBV5-1 and TRBJ2-1; 12 nucleotides align to TRBD2. Germline V lookup: CDR1 SGHRS, CDR2 YFSETQ. With 3 bases clipped from V and 9 bases from J, the junction kept 4 bases outside the gene matches. The CDR3 is 14 residues long. The CDR3: CASSYGLAGSEQFF. Here the CDR3 DNA reads TGCGCCAGCAGCTACGGACTAGCGGGGAGTGAGCAGTTCTTC.

The chain recombines TRBV7-6 with TRBJ2-7, with D possibly being TRBD2 (5 bases). V shed 1 base and J shed 5 bases, with 12 bases lying between them. This CDR3 region has 14 residues. CDR1 is SGHVS and CDR2 is FNYEAQ in the germline V gene. Here the CDR3 reads CASSLDGSGDEQYF. The CDR3 DNA follows: TGTGCCAGCAGCTTAGACGGCAGCGGCGACGAGCAGTACTTC. Drawing the rest from reference TRBV7-6 and TRBJ2-7, the complete variable domain is GAGVSQSPRYKVTKRGQDVALRCDPISGHVSLYWYRQALGQGPEFLTYFNYEAQQDKSGLPNDRFSAERPEGSISTLTIQRTEQRDSAMYRCASSLDGSGDEQYFGPGTRLTVT.

The rearrangement joins TRBV2 to TRBJ1-2; D is ambiguous. Germline V gives CDR1 SNHLY, CDR2 FYNNEI. Trimming left V 8 bases short and J 4 bases short, with 11 bases between. The CDR3 runs 12 residues. For the CDR3, the DNA is TGTGCCAGCCTCAAGGACTCCTATGGCTACACCTTC. Translation: CASLKDSYGYTF.

The V gene is TRBV5-4, the J gene TRBJ1-2, with TRBD1 matching over 7 bases. Germline CDR1 SGHNT, CDR2 YYREEE (reference sequence). The CDR3 contains 15 residues. V dropped 2 bases and J dropped 4; count of bases not matched to a gene: 8. CDR3 DNA sequence: TGTGCCAGCAGCTTAGGACAGGAGTCAGGCTATGGCTACACCTTC. The encoded protein is CASSLGQESGYGYTF. The complete variable domain, with remaining parts taken from reference TRBV5-4 and TRBJ1-2, reads ETGVTQSPTHLIKTRGQQVTLRCSSQSGHNTVSWYQQALGQGPQFIFQYYREEENGRGNFPPRFSGLQFPNYSSELNVNALELDDSALYLCASSLGQESGYGYTFGSGTRLTVV.

The chain has TRBV29-1 and TRBJ1-5; D not certain. There are 13 residues in the CDR3. Between the trimmed V and J ends, which lost 4 bases and 6 bases, there was a span of 13 bases. CDR1 is SQVTM, CDR2 ANQGSEA, per germline. The CDR3 DNA follows: TGCAGCGTTGCCATAGGAGGGAGTCAGCCCCAGCATTTT. It is translated as CSVAIGGSQPQHF.

The V gene is TRBV5-6, the J gene TRBJ2-5; D not certain. V was pared by 2 bases and J by 0 bases, with 5 bases between. Germline lookup yields CDR1 SGHDT and CDR2 YYEEEE. The CDR3 runs to 13 residues. The CDR3 here is CASSFRYQETQYF. DNA for the CDR3: TGTGCCAGCAGCTTCAGATACCAAGAGACCCAGTACTTC.

The chain uses TRBV4-1 and TRBJ2-3, with D tentatively TRBD2 (5 bases). The CDR3 has 15 residues. Germline CDR1 and CDR2: MGHRA and YSYEKL. V was trimmed by 0 bases and J by 0 bases, leaving 7 bases between them. The CDR3 protein is CASSQDLASTDTQYF. DNA of the CDR3: TGCGCCAGCAGCCAAGATTTAGCGAGCACAGATACGCAGTATTTT.

This chain joins TRBV6-1 and TRBJ1-2; D call uncertain. The germline CDR1 and CDR2 sequences are MNHNS and SASEGT. Trimming shortened V by 6 bases and J by 8 bases, and 19 bases separated the two germline ends. The CDR3 extends over 14 amino acids. In nucleotides, the CDR3 is TGTGCCAGCAGCCTTCTCGAGGGCATGGGGGGCTACACCTTC. It codes for CASSLLEGMGGYTF.

The chain joins TRBV30 to TRBJ2-6, with 11 bases matching TRBD2. The CDR3 is made up of 15 amino acids. Germline assignment: CDR1 GTSNPN and CDR2 SVGIG (reference sequence). V shed 5 bases, J shed 0 bases, and the junction held 0 bases outside the gene matches. The DNA of the CDR3 is TGTGCCTGGGGACTAGCGGGCTCTGGGGCCAACGTCCTGACTTTC. Amino acid sequence: CAWGLAGSGANVLTF.

This clone was observed a few times. The CDR3 bases are TGTGCCAGCAGCTTAGTAGGAGAGTGGACAGGGACGATTAAGCAGTTCTTC. It encodes CASSLVGEWTGTIKQFF. The gene calls are TRBV7-2 and TRBJ2-1; 8 bases are a match to TRBD1. The germline gives CDR1 SGHTA, CDR2 FQGNSA. The length of the CDR3 is 17 residues. The V segment lost 1 base and the J segment 11 bases; nucleotides outside the gene matches: 16.

This clone appeared once. V is TRBV2 and J is TRBJ2-7; tentative D call: TRBD2 (6 bases). Germline loops: CDR1 SNHLY, CDR2 FYNNEI. There are 14 residues in the CDR3. V was trimmed by 3 bases and J by 0 bases, leaving 9 bases between them. The CDR3 DNA reads as TGTGCCAGCAGTGACCCGGGGGTCTCCTACGAGCAGTACTTC. Encoded protein: CASSDPGVSYEQYF.

The V gene is TRBV6-4, the J gene TRBJ1-1; 8 bases are shared with TRBD1. CDR3 length: 14 residues. Germline trimming cut 0 bases from V and 5 bases from J; bases unmatched to any gene: 2. The germline CDR1 and CDR2 sequences are MRHNA and SNTAGT. The DNA for the CDR3 is TGTGCCAGCAGTGACTCGAACAGGGGGACTGAAGCTTTCTTT. It is translated as CASSDSNRGTEAFF.

This chain uses TRBV27 with TRBJ1-2; 10 nucleotides line up with TRBD1. Trimming removed 4 bases from V and 5 bases from J; junction bases left unmatched: 4. CDR1 and CDR2 from the germline V gene are MNHEY and SMNVEV (reference sequence). This CDR3 is built from 14 residues. DNA of the CDR3: TGTGCCAGCAGTTCCGGGACAGGGGTATATGGCTACACCTTC. Protein sequence: CASSSGTGVYGYTF.

The CDR3 region is CASRSLAGGPYEQYF. DNA of the CDR3: TGTGCCAGCAGGTCACTAGCGGGAGGGCCATACGAGCAGTACTTC. This chain connects TRBV6-1 to TRBJ2-7, with TRBD2 matching over 13 bases. Germline assignment: CDR1 MNHNS and CDR2 SASEGT. CDR3 length: 15 amino acids. Trimming removed 6 bases from V and 4 bases from J; junction bases left unmatched: 6.

This chain links TRBV9 with TRBJ2-1; 7 bases align to TRBD2. CDR3 length equals 17 residues. V lost 0 bases and J lost 7; bases outside the gene matches: 13. CDR1 and CDR2 (germline): SGDLS, YYNGEE. Here the CDR3 DNA reads TGTGCCAGCAGCGTAGCTCAAGGGGCGGGAGTGGAGAATGAGCAGTTCTTC. This translates into CASSVAQGAGVENEQFF.

The J gene is TRBJ2-5, the V gene TRBV9, with 8 bases matching TRBD1. Germline CDR1 is SGDLS and CDR2 is YYNGEE. CDR3 length: 14 residues. V was pared by 0 bases and J by 5 bases, with 3 bases of the junction left unmatched. As DNA, the CDR3 is TGTGCCAGCAGCGTAGGGACAGGGTTGGAGACCCAGTACTTC. Translated, it gives CASSVGTGLETQYF. The variable domain in full, with the rest retrieved from reference TRBV9 and TRBJ2-5, is DSGVTQTPKHLITATGQRVTLRCSPRSGDLSVYWYQQSLDQGLQFLIQYYNGEERAKGNILERFSAQQFPDLHSELNLSSLELGDSALYFCASSVGTGLETQYFGPGTRLLVL.